The T cell receptor beta chain under discussion was sequenced for a study of CD8 T cells in Susac syndrome. TEMRA cells were FACS-enriched, unlike CD8+ and CD4+ T cells, which were negatively isolated. A quantity of roughly 0.5 to 1 ug RNA underwent reverse transcription using random hexamers. The authors amplified TCR beta CDR3 across 54 Vbeta and 13 Jbeta using immunoSEQ multiplex PCR. MiXCR was run by TCRdb on the immunoSEQ multiplex PCR reads, yielding one entry per CDR3 protein. Of 95,000 or so distinct CDR3 sequences in the sample, over 85% were seen once. Trimming took 11 bases from V and 6 from J, leaving 19 bases between them. The germline V gene encodes CDR1 WSHSY and CDR2 SAAADI. This CDR3 has 13 residues.

The sequence was collected from a human donor in good health. Sequenced material: CD8+ T cells from PBMCs. V usage is TRBV10-2 and J usage is TRBJ1-2, with D unclear. This CDR3 reads CASTPGGLDGYTF. CDR3 DNA sequence: TGCGCCTCAACGCCTGGAGGGTTGGATGGCTACACCTTC.